The 2 T cell receptor beta chains reported below all come from one sample, sequenced in a study of CD8 T cells in Susac syndrome. Random hexamers were used to reverse transcribe the RNA input (about 0.5 to 1 ug). TCRdb reprocessed the immunoSEQ multiplex PCR reads via MiXCR and lists one record per CDR3 protein. The table has about 130,000 distinct CDR3 sequences, just under 95% seen once. Material for sequencing was CD8+ T cells from PBMCs. Source of these receptors: a human donor with Susac syndrome.

The V and J genes are TRBV5-1 and TRBJ1-4; D is undetermined. Trimming pared 4 bases from V and 8 bases from J, leaving 12 bases between. The length of the CDR3 is 13 residues. Per the germline V gene, CDR1 is SGHRS and CDR2 is YFSETQ. The CDR3 loop is CASSGSVGEKLFF. In nucleotides, the CDR3 is TGCGCCAGCAGCGGGAGCGTGGGCGAAAAACTGTTTTTT.

The chain joins TRBV6-6 to TRBJ1-5; D is unresolved. Between the trimmed V and J ends, which lost 3 bases and 3 bases, there was a span of 12 bases. The germline V gene has CDR1 MNHNY and CDR2 SVGAGI (reference sequence). The CDR3 length is 15 residues. The CDR3 loop is CASSYKDGLNQPQHF. The CDR3 region has the DNA TGTGCCAGCAGTTATAAGGACGGACTCAATCAGCCCCAGCATTTT.